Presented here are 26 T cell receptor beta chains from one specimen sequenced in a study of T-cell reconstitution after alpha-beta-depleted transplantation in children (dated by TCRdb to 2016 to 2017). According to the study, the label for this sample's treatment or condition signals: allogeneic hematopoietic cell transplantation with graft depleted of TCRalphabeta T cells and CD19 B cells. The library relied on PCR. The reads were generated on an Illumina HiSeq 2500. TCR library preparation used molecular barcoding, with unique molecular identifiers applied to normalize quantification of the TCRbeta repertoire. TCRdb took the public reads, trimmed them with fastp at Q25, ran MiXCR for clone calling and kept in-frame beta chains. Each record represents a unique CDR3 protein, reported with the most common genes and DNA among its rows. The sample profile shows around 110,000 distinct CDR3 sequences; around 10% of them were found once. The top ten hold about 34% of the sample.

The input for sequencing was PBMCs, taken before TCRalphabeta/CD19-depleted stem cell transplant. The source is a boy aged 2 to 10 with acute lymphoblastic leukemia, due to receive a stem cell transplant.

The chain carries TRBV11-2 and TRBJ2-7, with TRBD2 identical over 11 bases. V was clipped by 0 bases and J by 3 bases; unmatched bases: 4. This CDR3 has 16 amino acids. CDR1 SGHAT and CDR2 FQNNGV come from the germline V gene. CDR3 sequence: CASSLEWTSGHYEQYF. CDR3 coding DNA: TGTGCCAGCAGCTTAGAATGGACTAGCGGGCACTACGAGCAGTACTTC.

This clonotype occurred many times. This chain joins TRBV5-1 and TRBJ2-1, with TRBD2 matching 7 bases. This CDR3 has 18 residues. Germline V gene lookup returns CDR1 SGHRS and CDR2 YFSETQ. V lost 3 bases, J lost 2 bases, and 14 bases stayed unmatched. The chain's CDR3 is CASSSVPPAGLTYNEQFF. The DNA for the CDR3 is TGCGCCAGCAGCTCCGTACCGCCAGCGGGACTTACCTACAATGAGCAGTTCTTC.

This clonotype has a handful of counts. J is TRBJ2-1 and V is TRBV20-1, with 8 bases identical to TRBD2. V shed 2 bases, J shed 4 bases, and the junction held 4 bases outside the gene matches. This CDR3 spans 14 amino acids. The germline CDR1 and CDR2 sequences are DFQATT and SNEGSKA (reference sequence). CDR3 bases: TGCAGTGCTAGACGTCGGGAGGGATACAATGAGCAGTTCTTC. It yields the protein CSARRREGYNEQFF.

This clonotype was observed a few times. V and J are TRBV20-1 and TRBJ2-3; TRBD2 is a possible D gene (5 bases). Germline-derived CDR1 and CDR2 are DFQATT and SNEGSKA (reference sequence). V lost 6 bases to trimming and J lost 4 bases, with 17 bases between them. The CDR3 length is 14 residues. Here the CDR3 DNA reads TGCAGTGCCCGGTTGACTAAAGAGGCAGATACGCAGTATTTT. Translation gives CSARLTKEADTQYF.

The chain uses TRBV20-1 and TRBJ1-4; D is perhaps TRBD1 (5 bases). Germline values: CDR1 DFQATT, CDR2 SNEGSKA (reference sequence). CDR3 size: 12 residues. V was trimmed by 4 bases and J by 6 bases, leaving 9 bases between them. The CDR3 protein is CSATKQDEKLFF. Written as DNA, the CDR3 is TGCAGTGCTACCAAACAGGATGAAAAACTGTTTTTT.

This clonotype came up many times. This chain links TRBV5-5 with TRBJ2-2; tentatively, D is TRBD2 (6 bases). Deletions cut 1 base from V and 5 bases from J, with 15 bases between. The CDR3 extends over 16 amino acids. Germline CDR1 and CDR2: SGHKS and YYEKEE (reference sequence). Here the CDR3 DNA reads TGTGCCAGCAGCTTGTCTGGAGGGCCCGATACCGGGGAGCTGTTTTTT. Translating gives CASSLSGGPDTGELFF.

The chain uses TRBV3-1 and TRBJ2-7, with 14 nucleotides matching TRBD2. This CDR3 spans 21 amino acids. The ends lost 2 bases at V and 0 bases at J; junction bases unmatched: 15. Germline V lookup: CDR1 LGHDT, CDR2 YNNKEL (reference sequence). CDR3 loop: CASSQPHLTSGRAYPSYEQYF. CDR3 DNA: TGTGCCAGCAGCCAACCACACCTGACTAGCGGGAGGGCCTACCCCTCCTACGAGCAGTACTTC.

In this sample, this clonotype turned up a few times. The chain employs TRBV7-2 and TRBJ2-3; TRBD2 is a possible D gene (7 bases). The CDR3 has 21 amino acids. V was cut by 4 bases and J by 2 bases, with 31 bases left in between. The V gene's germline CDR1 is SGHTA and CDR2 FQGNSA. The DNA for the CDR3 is TGTGCCAGCAGCTCGCGACCCCGGGGGCCAAGGGCCGGGACTAACACAGATACGCAGTATTTT. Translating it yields CASSSRPRGPRAGTNTDTQYF.

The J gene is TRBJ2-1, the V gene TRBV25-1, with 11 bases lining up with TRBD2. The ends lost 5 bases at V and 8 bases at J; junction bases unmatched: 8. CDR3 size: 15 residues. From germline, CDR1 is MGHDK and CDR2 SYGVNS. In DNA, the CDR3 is TGTGCCAGCAGTCCACCTAGCGGGAGGAGGTATGAGCAGTTCTTC. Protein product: CASSPPSGRRYEQFF.

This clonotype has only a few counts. The CDR3 region has the DNA TGTGCCTCCCGGGGAAGCAATCAGCCCCAGCATTTT. It yields the protein CASRGSNQPQHF. This chain uses TRBV6-6 with TRBJ1-5; no firm D call. Germline V gene data show CDR1 as MNHNY and CDR2 as SVGAGI (reference sequence). The CDR3 covers 12 residues. V was clipped by 11 bases and J by 1 base, with 9 bases between them.

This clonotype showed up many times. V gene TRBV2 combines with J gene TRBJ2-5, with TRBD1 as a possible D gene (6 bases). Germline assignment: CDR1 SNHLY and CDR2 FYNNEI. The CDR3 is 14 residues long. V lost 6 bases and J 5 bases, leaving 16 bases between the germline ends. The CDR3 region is CASSQGGGRETQYF. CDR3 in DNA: TGTGCCAGCAGCCAAGGGGGTGGTAGGGAGACCCAGTACTTC.

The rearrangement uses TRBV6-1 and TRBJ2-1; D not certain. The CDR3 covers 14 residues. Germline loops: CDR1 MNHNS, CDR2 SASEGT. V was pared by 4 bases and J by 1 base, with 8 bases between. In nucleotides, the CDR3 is TGTGCCAGCAGTGTTATAGGATCCTACAATGAGCAGTTCTTC. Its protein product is CASSVIGSYNEQFF.

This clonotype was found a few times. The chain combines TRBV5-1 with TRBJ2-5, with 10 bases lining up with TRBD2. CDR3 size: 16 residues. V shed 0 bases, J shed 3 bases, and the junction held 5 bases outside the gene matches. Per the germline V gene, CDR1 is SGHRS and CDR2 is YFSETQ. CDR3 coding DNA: TGCGCCAGCAGCTTGGGAAGCGGGAGGGCCGAAGAGACCCAGTACTTC. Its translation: CASSLGSGRAEETQYF.

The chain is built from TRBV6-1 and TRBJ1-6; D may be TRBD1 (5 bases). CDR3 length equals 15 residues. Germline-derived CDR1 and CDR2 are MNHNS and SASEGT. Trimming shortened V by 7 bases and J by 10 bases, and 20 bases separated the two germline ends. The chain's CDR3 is CASNTNQGIYSPLHF. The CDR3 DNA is TGTGCCAGCAACACAAACCAGGGAATATACTCACCCCTCCACTTT.

CDR3: CASSSPGRVVYNEQFF. CDR3 bases: TGTGCCAGCAGCTCCCCCGGCCGCGTCGTCTACAATGAGCAGTTCTTC. The V gene is TRBV27, the J gene TRBJ2-1; D is ambiguous. CDR1 MNHEY and CDR2 SMNVEV come from the germline V gene (reference sequence). The ends were cut back, 6 bases at V and 3 bases at J, with 18 bases in the middle. The CDR3 loop spans 16 amino acids.

This chain's CDR3 is CSVEDERDRENEKLFF. The CDR3 nucleotides read TGCAGCGTTGAAGATGAGCGGGACAGGGAGAATGAAAAACTGTTTTTT. The V call is TRBV29-1, the J call TRBJ1-4; 9 nucleotides align to TRBD1. Germline V gene lookup returns CDR1 SQVTM and CDR2 ANQGSEA. Trimming at V came to 0 bases and at J to 5 bases, leaving 7 bases not matched to a gene. The CDR3 has 16 residues. The complete variable domain, with remaining parts taken from reference TRBV29-1 and TRBJ1-4, reads SAVISQKPSRDICQRGTSLTIQCQVDSQVTMMFWYRQQPGQSLTLIATANQGSEATYESGFVIDKFPISRPNLTFSTLTVSNMSPEDSSIYLCSVEDERDRENEKLFFGSGTQLSVL.

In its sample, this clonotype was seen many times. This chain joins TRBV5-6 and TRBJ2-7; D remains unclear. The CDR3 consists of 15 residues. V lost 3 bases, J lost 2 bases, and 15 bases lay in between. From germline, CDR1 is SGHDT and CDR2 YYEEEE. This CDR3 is CASSSRGRRTYEQYF. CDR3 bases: TGTGCCAGCAGCTCCCGCGGCAGGCGCACCTACGAGCAGTACTTC.

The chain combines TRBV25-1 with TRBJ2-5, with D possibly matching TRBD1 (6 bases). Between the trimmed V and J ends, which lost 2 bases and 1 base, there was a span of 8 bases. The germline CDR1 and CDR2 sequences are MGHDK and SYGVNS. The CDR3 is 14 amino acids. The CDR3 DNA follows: TGTGCCAGCAGTGAACAGGGGTTCCAAGAGACCCAGTACTTC. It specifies CASSEQGFQETQYF.

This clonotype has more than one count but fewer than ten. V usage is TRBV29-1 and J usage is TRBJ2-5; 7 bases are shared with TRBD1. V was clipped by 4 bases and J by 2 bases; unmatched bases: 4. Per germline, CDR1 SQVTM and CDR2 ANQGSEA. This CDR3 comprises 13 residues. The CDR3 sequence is CSVGGTAQETQYF. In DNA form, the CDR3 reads TGCAGCGTTGGGGGGACAGCTCAAGAGACCCAGTACTTC.

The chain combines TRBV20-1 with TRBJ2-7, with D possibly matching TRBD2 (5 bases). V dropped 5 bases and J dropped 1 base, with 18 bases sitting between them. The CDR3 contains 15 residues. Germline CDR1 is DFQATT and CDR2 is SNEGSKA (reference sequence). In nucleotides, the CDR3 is TGCAGTGCTGAGAGGGTCCAAGCGGCTTCCTACGAGCAGTACTTC. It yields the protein CSAERVQAASYEQYF.

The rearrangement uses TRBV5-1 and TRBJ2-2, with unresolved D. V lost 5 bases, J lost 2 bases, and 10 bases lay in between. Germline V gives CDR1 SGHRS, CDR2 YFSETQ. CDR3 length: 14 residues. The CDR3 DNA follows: TGCGCCAGCAGAGATGTAGGAAACACCGGGGAGCTGTTTTTT. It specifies CASRDVGNTGELFF.

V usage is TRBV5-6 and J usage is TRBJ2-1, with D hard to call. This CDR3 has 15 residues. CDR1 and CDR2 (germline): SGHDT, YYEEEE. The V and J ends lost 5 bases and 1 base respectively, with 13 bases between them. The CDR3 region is CASRGRLGSYNEQFF. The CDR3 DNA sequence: TGTGCCAGCAGGGGAAGACTGGGGTCCTACAATGAGCAGTTCTTC.

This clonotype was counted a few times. The CDR3 spells CASRDRGGMNTEAFF. As DNA, the CDR3 is TGTGCCAGCAGGGACAGGGGGGGGATGAACACTGAAGCTTTCTTT. The chain joins TRBV6-4 to TRBJ1-1, with 10 bases that match TRBD1. V lost 6 bases, J lost 0 bases, and 4 bases stayed unmatched. The CDR3 has 15 residues. From germline, CDR1 is MRHNA and CDR2 SNTAGT.

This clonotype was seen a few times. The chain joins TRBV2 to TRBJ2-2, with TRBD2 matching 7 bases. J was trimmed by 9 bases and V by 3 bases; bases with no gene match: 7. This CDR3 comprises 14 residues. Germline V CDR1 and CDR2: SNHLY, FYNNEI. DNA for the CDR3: TGTGCCAGCAGTGAGCGAGCGGGAAACAGGGAGCTGTTTTTT. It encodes CASSERAGNRELFF.

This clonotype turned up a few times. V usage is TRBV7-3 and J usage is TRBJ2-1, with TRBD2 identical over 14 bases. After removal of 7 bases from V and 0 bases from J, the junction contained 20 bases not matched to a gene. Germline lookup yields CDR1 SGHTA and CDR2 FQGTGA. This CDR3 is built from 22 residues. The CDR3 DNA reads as TGTGCCAGCACCCTAATGAGGCCCGGGACTAGCGGGAGAGGTAGCTCCTACAATGAGCAGTTCTTC. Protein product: CASTLMRPGTSGRGSSYNEQFF.

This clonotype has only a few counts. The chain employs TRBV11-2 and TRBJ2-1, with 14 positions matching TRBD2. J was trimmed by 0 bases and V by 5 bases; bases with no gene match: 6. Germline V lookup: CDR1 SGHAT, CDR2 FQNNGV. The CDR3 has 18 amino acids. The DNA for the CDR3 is TGTGCCAGCAGCCCACGACTAGCGGGAGGGGACTCCTACAATGAGCAGTTCTTC. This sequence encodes CASSPRLAGGDSYNEQFF.